A single sample is the source of the 27 T cell receptor beta chains below, sequenced in a study of OX40 agonist ivuxolimab in advanced cancers. Measured with immunoSEQ multiplex PCR; TCRdb has only the in-frame clones, and not every one. The sample contains around 78,000 clones, around 86% of which appear only once. Sequenced here: CD4+ or CD8+ T cells sorted from blood, sampled in a trial of the OX40 agonist ivuxolimab. These receptors all stem from an adult with an advanced solid tumor such as melanoma, head and neck, liver or kidney cancer.

The V call is TRBV18, the J call TRBJ2-3; D may be TRBD2 (7 bases). Per the germline V gene, CDR1 is KGHSH and CDR2 is LQKENI. CDR3 length equals 16 residues. V was pared by 2 bases and J by 2 bases, with 14 bases between. The CDR3 region is CASSPRGGQYTDTQYF. In nucleotides, the CDR3 is TGTGCCAGCTCACCAAGGGGGGGACAATACACAGATACGCAGTATTTT. The whole variable domain, filled in from reference TRBV18 and TRBJ2-3, reads NAGVMQNPRHLVRRRGQEARLRCSPMKGHSHVYWYRQLPEEGLKFMVYLQKENIIDESGMPKERFSAEFPKEGPSILRIQQVVRGDSAAYFCASSPRGGQYTDTQYFGPGTRLTVL.

This clone was recorded once. This chain joins TRBV4-1 and TRBJ2-7; D gene ambiguous. The CDR3 contains 11 residues. V lost 1 base and J 5 bases, leaving 3 bases between the germline ends. Germline CDR1 is MGHRA and CDR2 is YSYEKL. The CDR3 coding sequence is TGCGCCAGCAGCCAAGGTCACGAGCAGTACTTC. Its translation is CASSQGHEQYF.

The CDR3 DNA is TGTGCCATCAGTGCTAACTCGTTTGCGTACTTC. Translating it yields CAISANSFAYF. This chain joins TRBV10-3 and TRBJ2-7; D is ambiguous. V dropped 4 bases and J dropped 12 bases, with 13 bases sitting between them. Germline V CDR1 and CDR2: ENHRY, SYGVKD. The CDR3 contains 11 residues.

The V and J genes are TRBV5-4 and TRBJ2-2, with 10 bases that match TRBD2. With V trimmed by 1 base and J by 5 bases, 5 bases remained unmatched. This CDR3 spans 16 amino acids. Germline values: CDR1 SGHNT, CDR2 YYREEE (reference sequence). CDR3 sequence reads: CASSLPGLALTGELFF. The CDR3 DNA is TGTGCCAGCAGCTTGCCGGGACTAGCGTTAACCGGGGAGCTGTTTTTT.

V is TRBV2 and J is TRBJ2-3; 9 nucleotides agree with TRBD2. Germline V lookup: CDR1 SNHLY, CDR2 FYNNEI. The CDR3 spans 13 residues. Trimming removed 5 bases from V and 10 bases from J; junction bases left unmatched: 7. CDR3 protein: CASSSQKREAQYF. CDR3 sequence (DNA): TGTGCCAGCAGTTCCCAAAAGCGGGAGGCGCAGTATTTT.

This chain connects TRBV5-1 to TRBJ2-7; D not resolved. Per germline, CDR1 SGHRS and CDR2 YFSETQ. V gave up 0 bases and J gave up 3 bases, with 4 bases separating them. The CDR3 has 12 residues. In nucleotides, the CDR3 is TGCGCCAGCAGCTTGGTGGGCTACGAGCAGTACTTC. This sequence encodes CASSLVGYEQYF. Using reference TRBV5-1 and TRBJ2-7 for the parts outside the CDR3, the full variable domain is KAGVTQTPRYLIKTRGQQVTLSCSPISGHRSVSWYQQTPGQGLQFLFEYFSETQRNKGNFPGRFSGRQFSNSRSEMNVSTLELGDSALYLCASSLVGYEQYFGPGTRLTVT.

V is TRBV12-2 and J is TRBJ1-2; the table gives TRBD1 as D, unverified against the DNA. TRBV12-2 is deemed a pseudogene. There are 13 residues in the CDR3. The CDR3 bases are TGTGCAAGTCGCCACCGGGACAGGGCGGGCTACACCTTC. Protein: CASRHRDRAGYTF.

The CDR3: CASSQDERPSYNEQFF. In nucleotides, the CDR3 is TGCGCCAGCAGCCAAGATGAGCGGCCCTCCTACAATGAGCAGTTCTTC. The chain links TRBV4-1 to TRBJ2-1; weak D call: TRBD2 (5 bases). Trimming cost V 0 bases and J 0 bases, with 9 bases left between them. This CDR3 region has 16 residues. CDR1 is MGHRA and CDR2 is YSYEKL in the germline V gene.

This rearrangement joins TRBV5-1 to TRBJ1-1; tentative D call: TRBD1 (5 bases). Germline CDR1 is SGHRS and CDR2 is YFSETQ. V dropped 10 bases and J dropped 1 base, with 11 bases sitting between them. The CDR3 is 12 amino acids. The CDR3 loop reads CAGGAGNTEAFF. CDR3 DNA sequence: TGCGCCGGAGGGGCGGGGAACACTGAAGCTTTCTTT. Using reference TRBV5-1 and TRBJ1-1 for the parts outside the CDR3, the full variable domain is KAGVTQTPRYLIKTRGQQVTLSCSPISGHRSVSWYQQTPGQGLQFLFEYFSETQRNKGNFPGRFSGRQFSNSRSEMNVSTLELGDSALYLCAGGAGNTEAFFGQGTRLTVV.

The chain employs TRBV7-2 and TRBJ2-2, with TRBD2 identical over 14 bases. CDR1 and CDR2 from the germline V gene are SGHTA and FQGNSA. J lost 4 bases, V lost 6 bases, and 10 bases had no gene match. This CDR3 has 18 residues. The CDR3 region is CASRSIGTSGSLTGELFF. Written as DNA, the CDR3 is TGTGCCAGCAGATCGATAGGGACTAGCGGGAGTCTCACCGGGGAGCTGTTTTTT.

The chain couples TRBV29-1 to TRBJ2-3; no clear D. Between the trimmed V and J ends, which lost 5 bases and 1 base, there was a span of 7 bases. The CDR3 sequence is 12 residues long. Germline CDR1 reads SQVTM; CDR2 reads ANQGSEA. DNA for the CDR3: TGCAGCGTTAAAATCGGCACAGATACGCAGTATTTT. This codes for CSVKIGTDTQYF.

The chain is built from TRBV10-1 and TRBJ1-1; 7 bases align to TRBD1. J lost 2 bases, V lost 4 bases, and 1 base had no gene match. Germline-derived CDR1 and CDR2 are WNHNN and SYGVQD (reference sequence). CDR3 size: 13 residues. The CDR3 DNA reads TGCGCCAGCAGTGGACAGGGAAACACTGAAGCTTTCTTT. Encoded protein: CASSGQGNTEAFF.

The V and J genes are TRBV15 and TRBJ1-1, with D uncertain. The CDR3 loop spans 15 amino acids. CDR1 is LNHNV, CDR2 YYDKDF, per germline (reference sequence). Trimming left V 0 bases short and J 5 bases short, with 13 bases between. The CDR3 loop reads CATSRDRLLETEAFF. The CDR3 DNA reads TGTGCCACCAGCAGAGATCGTTTGTTGGAAACTGAAGCTTTCTTT. The variable domain in full, completed from reference TRBV15 and TRBJ1-1, reads DAMVIQNPRYQVTQFGKPVTLSCSQTLNHNVMYWYQQKSSQAPKLLFHYYDKDFNNEADTPDNFQSRRPNTSFCFLDIRSPGLGDTAMYLCATSRDRLLETEAFFGQGTRLTVV.

The chain has TRBV2 and TRBJ2-1, with 13 bases matching TRBD2. CDR1 is SNHLY, CDR2 FYNNEI, per germline. The CDR3 is 14 residues long. CDR3: CAGRSGLAGLEQFF. The CDR3, as DNA: TGTGCGGGGAGATCGGGACTAGCGGGACTTGAGCAGTTCTTC.

The chain couples TRBV18 to TRBJ2-7; D is ambiguous. Germline CDR1 KGHSH, CDR2 LQKENI. V lost 0 bases and J lost 4, with 7 bases in between. The CDR3 consists of 13 residues. This chain's CDR3 is CASSPPAPYEQYF. The CDR3 nucleotides read TGTGCCAGCTCACCACCAGCTCCATACGAGCAGTACTTC.

This sequence joins TRBV28 and TRBJ2-7; 10 nucleotides align to TRBD2. CDR1 is MDHEN and CDR2 is SYDVKM in the germline V gene. Trimming took 1 base from V and 2 from J; bases not matched to a gene: 5. This CDR3 comprises 16 residues. CDR3 sequence (DNA): TGTGCCAGCAGTTTATTCTCACTAGCGGGAACCTACGAGCAGTACTTC. Its translation: CASSLFSLAGTYEQYF.

V is TRBV14 and J is TRBJ2-7; 9 bases line up with TRBD1. Germline lookup yields CDR1 SGHDN and CDR2 FVKESK. CDR3 size: 16 residues. V trimming: 0 bases; J trimming: 0 bases; junction bases outside the gene matches: 3. The CDR3, as DNA: TGTGCCAGCAGCCAAGATATGGGACAGGGCTCCTACGAGCAGTACTTC. Translating it yields CASSQDMGQGSYEQYF.

CDR3 protein: CASSSGGAGGNYGYTF. For the CDR3, the DNA is TGTGCCAGCTCGTCTGGGGGCGCAGGGGGCAACTATGGCTACACCTTC. The chain links TRBV18 to TRBJ1-2; TRBD1 aligns across 8 bases. Germline CDR1 reads KGHSH; CDR2 reads LQKENI. Unmatched junction bases numbered 11, after V lost 6 bases and J lost 2 bases. This CDR3 comprises 16 residues.

This chain joins TRBV15 and TRBJ2-3; D unresolved. V was trimmed by 0 bases and J by 1 base, leaving 8 bases between them. Looked up from germline, CDR1 is LNHNV and CDR2 is YYDKDF (reference sequence). The CDR3 totals 15 residues. This chain's CDR3 is CATSRDYDRTDTQYF. DNA for the CDR3: TGTGCCACCAGCAGAGATTATGATCGCACAGATACGCAGTATTTT.

The J gene is TRBJ2-2, the V gene TRBV14; 11 nucleotides align to TRBD2. Trimming at V came to 4 bases and at J to 4 bases, leaving 14 bases not matched to a gene. The germline V gene encodes CDR1 SGHDN and CDR2 FVKESK. The CDR3 spans 19 residues. The CDR3 is CASSRYSTSGKSPTGELFF. The DNA for the CDR3 is TGTGCCAGCAGCCGGTACTCGACTAGCGGGAAGTCGCCCACCGGGGAGCTGTTTTTT.

This clone was seen only a few times. V is TRBV7-2 and J is TRBJ2-7; D unclear. The CDR3 length is 14 residues. CDR1 is SGHTA, CDR2 FQGNSA, per germline. The germline V and J ends were trimmed by 4 bases and 4 bases, with 14 bases remaining between them. The CDR3 here is CASSSRTRRYEQYF. The CDR3 DNA reads as TGTGCCAGCAGCTCTCGGACCCGAAGGTACGAGCAGTACTTC.

The chain uses TRBV18 and TRBJ2-3; TRBD1 or TRBD2 may be the D gene (5 bases each). V gave up 1 base and J gave up 4 bases, with 12 bases separating them. From germline, CDR1 is KGHSH and CDR2 LQKENI. The CDR3 totals 15 residues. For the CDR3, the DNA is TGTGCCAGCTCACCACGAGGGGATGCCTCAGATACGCAGTATTTT. This gives the protein CASSPRGDASDTQYF.

The chain uses TRBV10-3 and TRBJ2-5; TRBD2 matches 12 bases. This CDR3 region has 14 residues. The V segment lost 10 bases and the J segment 4 bases; nucleotides outside the gene matches: 7. The germline gives CDR1 ENHRY, CDR2 SYGVKD. CDR3 residues: CASKLAGGGETQYF. CDR3 DNA sequence: TGTGCCAGCAAACTAGCGGGAGGAGGAGAGACCCAGTACTTC.

The rearrangement uses TRBV4-1 and TRBJ2-7; a possible D gene is TRBD2 (5 bases). Germline CDR1 MGHRA, CDR2 YSYEKL. Trimming shortened V by 4 bases and J by 0 bases, and 16 bases separated the two germline ends. This CDR3 is built from 16 residues. CDR3 nucleotide sequence: TGCGCCAGCAGCCTCTCTCGGGGTACTTCCTCCTACGAGCAGTACTTC. This encodes CASSLSRGTSSYEQYF.

V is TRBV29-1 and J is TRBJ2-3, with D unclear. Germline values: CDR1 SQVTM, CDR2 ANQGSEA. The CDR3 has 16 amino acids. The ends were cut back, 0 bases at V and 2 bases at J, with 15 bases in the middle. The CDR3, as DNA: TGCAGCGTTGAAGATCGACGGATTGTGAACACAGATACGCAGTATTTT. This codes for CSVEDRRIVNTDTQYF.

The chain has TRBV28 and TRBJ2-1; TRBD1 aligns across 7 bases. The CDR3 spans 13 residues. Germline lookup yields CDR1 MDHEN and CDR2 SYDVKM. V gave up 2 bases and J gave up 12 bases; unmatched junction bases: 7. The CDR3 DNA follows: TGTGCCAGCAGTTTACGGCAGACAGGGTGGCAGTTCTTC. Residues: CASSLRQTGWQFF.

The V and J genes are TRBV2 and TRBJ2-1; D is unresolved. V lost 1 base to trimming and J lost 3 bases, with 4 bases between them. Germline loops: CDR1 SNHLY, CDR2 FYNNEI. The CDR3 length is 13 residues. The chain's CDR3 is CASSEDNYNEQFF. As DNA, the CDR3 is TGTGCCAGCAGTGAAGACAACTACAATGAGCAGTTCTTC.